This is a list of T cell receptor beta chains from one sample in a study of blood T cell repertoires in COVID-19. Assay used: immunoSEQ multiplex PCR; TCRdb lists only in-frame clones, some missing. The sample shows 150,000 to 250,000 clones, roughly four fifths of them seen only once. Sequencing used peripheral blood. These receptors all stem from a human donor with acute or convalescent COVID-19. The donor label of this sample is uncertain. Each CDR3 is given with its conserved first and last residue. A D gene is named only where the DNA matches it firmly. Not all rows give a size; the values are once, few, many and, for expanded clones, a class.

TRBJ2-7,TRBD2,TRBV27,.,CASSLTVAGGPWEQYF,TGTGCCAGCAGTTTAACGGTAGCGGGAGGGCCTTGGGAGCAGTACTTC
TRBJ1-1,.,TRBV29-1,.,CSVVGSRGASPTEAFF,TGCAGCGTTGTCGGGTCCCGGGGGGCGAGTCCCACTGAAGCTTTCTTT
TRBJ2-1,TRBD2,TRBV5-8,.,CASSPEGGRWYNEQFF,TGTGCCAGCAGCCCCGAGGGAGGGAGATGGTACAATGAGCAGTTCTTC
TRBJ1-1,.,TRBV5-4,.,CASTSTENTEAFF,TGTGCCAGCACCTCGACAGAGAACACTGAAGCTTTCTTT
TRBJ1-2,TRBD1,TRBV4-3,.,CASSRGTAATGYTF,TGCGCCAGCAGCCGGGGGACAGCCGCGACCGGCTACACCTTC
TRBJ2-5,TRBD2,TRBV30,.,CAWSHGVQRGGYF,TGTGCCTGGAGCCATGGGGTCCAGCGGGGCGGGTACTTC
TRBJ1-3,.,TRBV24-1,few,CATSDLTGNTIYF,TGTGCCACCAGTGACCTAACGGGAAACACCATATATTTT
TRBJ2-7,TRBD2,TRBV18,.,CASSPPAGGRYEQYF,TGTGCCAGCTCACCGCCGGCGGGAGGGCGGTACGAGCAGTACTTC
TRBJ1-2,.,TRBV28,.,CATSGTHYGYTF,TGTGCCACATCCGGGACACACTATGGCTACACCTTC
TRBJ2-3,TRBD2,TRBV6-1,.,CASSVAGGWTDTQYF,TGTGCCAGCAGTGTAGCGGGAGGGTGGACAGATACGCAGTATTTT
TRBJ1-2,.,TRBV3-1/TRBV3-2,few,CASSQVRGSGGYTF,TGTGCCAGCAGCCAGGTCCGCGGGTCTGGAGGCTACACCTTC
TRBJ1-3,.,TRBV18,.,CASSPPNSPGNTIYF,TGTGCCAGCTCACCACCGAACAGCCCAGGAAACACCATATATTTT
TRBJ1-5,.,TRBV6-1,.,CASSESPGAQPQHF,TGTGCCAGCAGTGAAAGTCCTGGGGCCCAGCCCCAGCATTTT
TRBJ1-2,.,TRBV27,.,CASSLRAGRDYGYTF,TGTGCCAGCAGTTTAAGGGCCGGGAGAGACTATGGCTACACCTTC
TRBJ2-1,TRBD2,TRBV10-2,.,CASSSSGGVNNEQFF,TGCGCCAGCAGTTCTAGCGGGGGAGTAAACAATGAGCAGTTCTTC
TRBJ1-3,TRBD1,TRBV2,.,CASSADRVSGNTIYF,TGTGCCAGCAGTGCCGACAGGGTCTCTGGAAACACCATATATTTT
TRBJ1-2,.,TRBV5-1,.,CASSLEGQGSYTF,TGCGCCAGCAGCTTGGAAGGTCAGGGAAGCTACACCTTC
TRBJ2-1,TRBD1,TRBV5-1,.,CASRRSDRGDEQFF,TGCGCCAGCAGGCGGTCCGACAGGGGCGATGAGCAGTTCTTC
TRBJ1-4,.,TRBV20-1,.,CSAREQEKLFF,TGCAGTGCTAGAGAGCAGGAAAAACTGTTTTTT
TRBJ1-1,TRBD1,TRBV25-1,.,CASIKTGGGEAFF,TGTGCCAGCATTAAGACAGGGGGCGGCGAAGCTTTCTTT
TRBJ2-5,.,TRBV6-2/TRBV6-3,.,CASNPGTYQETQYF,TGTGCCAGCAACCCCGGGACATATCAAGAGACCCAGTACTTC
TRBJ1-3,.,TRBV7-2,.,CASSLKDGQTSGNTIYF,TGTGCCAGCAGCTTGAAGGACGGACAGACCTCTGGAAACACCATATATTTT
TRBJ2-5,.,TRBV5-4,.,CASSLASGWETQYF,TGTGCCAGCAGCTTGGCCTCAGGGTGGGAGACCCAGTACTTC
TRBJ1-3,.,TRBV11-2,.,CASSLGAGSGNTIYF,TGTGCCAGCAGCTTAGGGGCGGGCTCTGGAAACACCATATATTTT
TRBJ1-2,.,TRBV5-1,.,CASTGTGVVGYTF,TGCGCCAGCACAGGGACGGGGGTGGTCGGCTACACCTTC
TRBJ1-1,.,TRBV6-5,.,CASSYGQGNTEAFF,TGTGCCAGCAGTTACGGTCAGGGGAACACTGAAGCTTTCTTT
TRBJ2-7,.,TRBV7-2,.,CASSLSGGYEQYF,TGTGCCAGCAGCCTTAGCGGAGGCTACGAGCAGTACTTC
TRBJ2-4,TRBD2,TRBV5-1,.,CASSLGGSGSVVNIQYF,TGCGCCAGCAGCTTGGGTGGTAGCGGGAGTGTAGTAAACATTCAGTACTTC
TRBJ1-6,.,TRBV7-8,once,CASSLKVGQSSYNSPLHF,TGTGCCAGCAGCTTAAAGGTTGGGCAGAGCTCCTATAATTCACCCCTCCACTTT
TRBJ2-5,.,TRBV7-9,.,CASSLRPVIVEETQYF,TGTGCCAGCAGCTTACGCCCGGTTATAGTCGAAGAGACCCAGTACTTC
TRBJ1-3,TRBD1,TRBV7-2,.,CASTFFGTGSIGNTIYF,TGTGCCAGCACCTTCTTCGGGACAGGGTCCATTGGAAACACCATATATTTT
TRBJ1-1,TRBD1,TRBV6-5,few,CASISSTGLAFF,TGTGCCAGCATCTCCTCGACAGGGTTGGCTTTCTTT
TRBJ2-7,TRBD2,TRBV24-1,.,CATSVRTSGSYEQYF,TGTGCCACCAGTGTCCGGACTAGCGGGAGCTACGAGCAGTACTTC
TRBJ1-1,.,TRBV7-8,.,CASSFAGDGTEAFF,TGTGCCAGCAGCTTTGCAGGGGATGGCACTGAAGCTTTCTTT
TRBJ1-1,.,TRBV5-1,.,CASSLDTWNTEAFF,TGCGCCAGCAGCTTGGACACCTGGAACACTGAAGCTTTCTTT
TRBJ1-4,TRBD1,TRBV7-2,.,CASSLMRGQNEKLFF,TGTGCCAGCAGCTTAATGAGGGGACAGAATGAAAAACTGTTTTTT
TRBJ1-6,.,TRBV18,few,CASSPFRGADSPLHF,TGTGCCAGCTCACCGTTTAGGGGCGCGGATTCACCCCTCCACTTT
TRBJ1-2,TRBD1,TRBV7-2,.,CASSPGQDIYGYTF,TGTGCCAGCAGCCCCGGACAGGATATCTATGGCTACACCTTC
TRBJ1-2,TRBD1,TRBV2,.,CASSEGTGVFWNGYTF,TGTGCCAGCAGTGAAGGCACAGGGGTGTTTTGGAATGGCTACACCTTC
TRBJ2-3,TRBD2,TRBV7-3,.,CASSPSGRAGAGDTQYF,TGTGCCAGCAGCCCTAGCGGGAGGGCGGGAGCGGGAGATACGCAGTATTTT
TRBJ2-1,TRBD2,TRBV11-2,.,CVSSLYNGLAGDVVNEQFF,TGTGTCAGCAGCTTATATAATGGACTAGCGGGAGATGTGGTGAATGAGCAGTTCTTC
TRBJ1-4,TRBD1,TRBV28,.,CASRQGGTNEKLFF,TGTGCCAGTAGACAGGGGGGAACTAATGAAAAACTGTTTTTT
TRBJ1-1,TRBD1,TRBV27,.,CASSLQGGNTEAFF,TGTGCCAGCAGTTTACAGGGGGGTAACACTGAAGCTTTCTTT
TRBJ1-1,.,TRBV10-3,.,CAISESRREAFF,TGTGCCATCAGTGAAAGTAGAAGAGAAGCTTTCTTT
TRBJ1-2,TRBD1,TRBV12-5,few,CASGLEGQGAPRLTGGYTF,TGTGCTAGTGGTTTGGAGGGACAGGGGGCACCTCGATTAACCGGCGGCTACACCTTC
TRBJ2-1,.,TRBV5-1,.,CASSLEGRQLVEQFF,TGCGCCAGCAGTCTGGAGGGGAGGCAGCTGGTAGAGCAGTTCTTC
TRBJ1-1,.,TRBV18,.,CASSQILNTEAFF,TGTGCCAGCTCCCAAATCCTAAACACTGAAGCTTTCTTT
TRBJ2-3,TRBD2,TRBV6-6,.,CASRGGGRGDTQYF,TGTGCCAGCAGGGGCGGGGGGCGTGGAGATACGCAGTATTTT
TRBJ2-3,TRBD2,TRBV7-2,once,CASSFSGMSDTQYF,TGTGCCAGCAGCTTTAGCGGGATGTCAGATACGCAGTATTTT
TRBJ2-1,TRBD2,TRBV15,.,CATSRDNSGTSGRREFF,TGTGCCACCAGCAGAGATAACTCCGGGACTAGCGGGAGGCGGGAGTTCTTC
TRBJ2-3,TRBD2,TRBV19,once,CASTTAGGGLWAQYF,TGTGCCAGTACTACAGCGGGAGGGGGTTTATGGGCGCAGTATTTT
TRBJ2-1,TRBD2,TRBV28,.,CASSPRVVWTSGSYNEQFF,TGTGCCAGCAGTCCCCGGGTGGTCTGGACTAGCGGGTCCTACAATGAGCAGTTCTTC
TRBJ1-5,TRBD1,TRBV5-1,.,CASSTGQVNQPQHF,TGCGCCAGCAGTACTGGACAGGTCAATCAGCCCCAGCATTTT
TRBJ1-1,.,TRBV28,few,CASSSRGSRTEAFF,TGTGCCAGCAGTTCGCGGGGGAGTCGCACTGAAGCTTTCTTT
TRBJ2-2,.,TRBV18,.,CASSQAGISGELFF,TGTGCCAGCTCACAAGCAGGGATTTCCGGGGAGCTGTTTTTT
TRBJ2-7,TRBD2,TRBV3-1/TRBV3-2,.,CASSLLSGTYEQYF,TGTGCCAGCAGCCTCCTTAGCGGGACCTACGAGCAGTACTTC
TRBJ1-4,.,TRBV27,.,CASSSYQGGNEKLFF,TGTGCCAGCAGTTCCTACCAGGGAGGCAATGAAAAACTGTTTTTT